One sample yielded the 12 T cell receptor beta chains listed below, sequenced in a study of blood T cells in healthy people across ages. For the second PCR, which ran for 7 to 11 cycles, a sample-barcoded 5' primer and a J-beta primer mix were used. From the 5' RACE reads, TCRdb called clonotypes with MiXCR, one entry per CDR3 protein. Counted here are roughly 900,000 distinct CDR3 sequences, under 35% occurring once; the ten biggest clones make up 17%. Sequencing was carried out using blood. All receptors come from an elderly woman in good health.

This clonotype appeared many times. V is TRBV29-1 and J is TRBJ2-5; tentative D call: TRBD2 (5 bases). The V end lost 4 bases, the J end lost 5 bases, and 11 bases lay between the germline ends. This CDR3 region has 12 residues. The germline CDR1 and CDR2 sequences are SQVTM and ANQGSEA. Here the CDR3 reads CSVGGSLETQYF. As DNA, the CDR3 is TGCAGCGTTGGAGGGTCTTTGGAGACCCAGTACTTC.

V gene TRBV29-1 combines with J gene TRBJ2-3; 7 bases fit TRBD2. Unmatched junction bases numbered 6, after V lost 4 bases and J lost 5 bases. Germline V gives CDR1 SQVTM, CDR2 ANQGSEA. This CDR3 is 13 amino acids long. The CDR3 DNA follows: TGCAGCGTTGGTGGGGGGGTAGTAGATACGCAGTATTTT. Encoded protein: CSVGGGVVDTQYF.

This clonotype was counted a few times. In DNA form, the CDR3 reads TGCAGTGCTAATAAGGGAAAGATCGATGGGCAGTACTTC. It specifies CSANKGKIDGQYF. The rearrangement links TRBV20-1 to TRBJ2-5; D remains ambiguous. Germline-derived CDR1 and CDR2 are DFQATT and SNEGSKA (reference sequence). This CDR3 has 13 amino acids. Trimming left V 4 bases short and J 11 bases short, with 20 bases between.

There are many counts of this clonotype. This chain joins TRBV28 and TRBJ2-1, with 7 bases identical to TRBD2. Losses at the gene ends were 5 bases for V and 2 bases for J; bases not matched to a gene: 6. CDR3 length equals 15 residues. Germline V CDR1 and CDR2: MDHEN, SYDVKM. The CDR3 DNA follows: TGTGCCAGCAGTGTGACGGGAGGAACCTACAATGAGCAGTTCTTC. Translated, it gives CASSVTGGTYNEQFF.

This clonotype was seen a few times. This sequence joins TRBV6-2 or TRBV6-3 and TRBJ1-6; 11 bases line up with TRBD1. CDR3 length: 18 amino acids. Germline V gene sequence: CDR1 MNHEY, CDR2 SVGEGT. Germline trimming cut 6 bases from V and 0 bases from J; bases unmatched to any gene: 7. CDR3 in DNA: TGTGCCAGCAGGAAGGACAGGGGGCCAAGCTCCTATAATTCACCCCTCCACTTT. Translated: CASRKDRGPSSYNSPLHF.

There are a few counts of this clonotype. This chain uses TRBV20-1 with TRBJ1-4, with TRBD1 as a possible D gene (5 bases). CDR1 is DFQATT, CDR2 SNEGSKA, per germline (reference sequence). The CDR3 runs 16 residues. V shed 2 bases and J shed 0 bases, with 13 bases lying between them. The CDR3 DNA sequence: TGCAGTGCTAGACCCCAGGGTCTTTCAACTAATGAAAAACTGTTTTTT. Translation gives CSARPQGLSTNEKLFF.

A few counts support this clonotype. The gene calls are TRBV15 and TRBJ2-1, with D perhaps matching TRBD1 (6 bases). The DNA end favors TRBJ2-7, so the J call may be wrong. Germline V CDR1 and CDR2: LNHNV, YYDKDF (reference sequence). This CDR3 is built from 15 residues. The CDR3 nucleotides read TGTGCCACCAGCAGAGGCCAAGGGGGAAACAATGAGCAGTACTTC. Amino acids: CATSRGQGGNNEQYF.

There are many counts of this clonotype. The limits of the CDR3 on the DNA are not certain, so only TCRdb's listed CDR3 is given. The chain links TRBV5-6 to TRBJ2-3. Germline V CDR1 and CDR2: SGHDT, YYEEEE. The CDR3 adds up to 15 amino acids, both ends counted. The CDR3 protein is CASIRAGLGTDTQYF.

This clonotype appeared once. One junction end disagrees with the germline gene, perhaps due to a read error. The chain employs TRBV30 and TRBJ1-3; D uncertain. CDR1 is GTSNPN, CDR2 SVGIG, per germline (reference sequence). This CDR3 has 12 amino acids. The CDR3 loop reads CVWSVPIDTIYF. DNA of the CDR3: TGTGTCTGGAGTGTACCAATAGACACCATATATTTT.

As for this clonotype: Sequence at one end of the junction differs from germline and may be a read error. The gene calls are TRBV11-2 and TRBJ2-1; D may be TRBD2 (5 bases). Germline CDR1 reads SGHAT; CDR2 reads FQNNGV. This CDR3 has 15 residues. DNA of the CDR3: TGTGCCAGCAGCTTAGCTCGCGGGCGGTACAATGGGCAGTTCTTC. It specifies CASSLARGRYNGQFF.

CDR3 bases: TGTGCCAGCAGCTTAGAGAGGGGGACCCAGTACTTC. It yields the protein CASSLERGTQYF. The V gene is TRBV7-2, the J gene TRBJ2-5; D might be TRBD1 or TRBD2, each matching 5 bases. CDR3 length: 12 residues. The germline V gene encodes CDR1 SGHTA and CDR2 FQGNSA. V was cut by 1 base and J by 7 bases, with 7 bases left in between.

This clonotype has only a few counts. This chain joins TRBV29-1 and TRBJ1-2, with a weak D call TRBD1 (5 bases). V lost 7 bases to trimming and J lost 6 bases, with 9 bases between them. The CDR3 is made up of 10 amino acids. The germline V gene encodes CDR1 SQVTM and CDR2 ANQGSEA. Written as DNA, the CDR3 is TGCAGCGGGGGCACAAATGGCTACACCTTC. Its protein is CSGGTNGYTF.